A selection of T cell receptor beta chains follows, all from one sample in a study of blood T cell repertoires in COVID-19. Using immunoSEQ multiplex PCR, the repertoire was profiled, and TCRdb retains in-frame clones only, with some absent. The sample includes roughly 150,000 clones, roughly 84% of them seen just once. Source material: peripheral blood. The receptor set was obtained from a woman older than 75 with active or convalescent COVID-19. Both conserved end residues are part of each CDR3. Fields, in order: V gene, D gene, J gene, CDR3 DNA, CDR3 protein. The D gene is left open where the match is weak.

v_gene: TRBV28
d_gene: TRBD1
j_gene: TRBJ1-1
CDR3nt: TGTGCCAGCAGGGAACTGACAGGGACAAACACTGAAGCTTTCTTT
CDR3aa: CASRELTGTNTEAFF

v_gene: TRBV7-9
d_gene: TRBD1
j_gene: TRBJ2-7
CDR3nt: TGTGCCAGCAGCTTCGCCGGGACAGGGGGCGAGCAGTACTTC
CDR3aa: CASSFAGTGGEQYF

v_gene: TRBV25-1
d_gene: TRBD1
j_gene: TRBJ1-1
CDR3nt: TGTGCCAGCGTCCCGGGACAGGGTAGGACGCCTGAAGCTTTCTTT
CDR3aa: CASVPGQGRTPEAFF

v_gene: TRBV30
d_gene: .
j_gene: TRBJ1-1
CDR3nt: TGTGCCTGGATAATCAGGGGCGCATCGAACACTGAAGCTTTCTTT
CDR3aa: CAWIIRGASNTEAFF

v_gene: TRBV20-1
d_gene: .
j_gene: TRBJ2-1
CDR3nt: TGCAGTGCTAGTCCCCAGGACAGCTACGGCTACAATGAGCAGTTCTTC
CDR3aa: CSASPQDSYGYNEQFF

v_gene: TRBV28
d_gene: .
j_gene: TRBJ1-2
CDR3nt: TGTGCCAGCACCCGGTCTAGCGGCTATGGCTACACCTTC
CDR3aa: CASTRSSGYGYTF

v_gene: TRBV10-1
d_gene: .
j_gene: TRBJ2-1
CDR3nt: TGCGCCAGCAGTGACAGGAGGTCCTCCTACAATGAGCAGTTCTTC
CDR3aa: CASSDRRSSYNEQFF

v_gene: TRBV24-1
d_gene: TRBD2
j_gene: TRBJ2-4
CDR3nt: TGTGCCACCACGGCTCACTCCGGGCGGGAGGGCCCTCAGGACATTCAGTACTTC
CDR3aa: CATTAHSGREGPQDIQYF

v_gene: TRBV5-8
d_gene: TRBD1
j_gene: TRBJ2-1
CDR3nt: TGTGCCAGCAGCTCCGGGACAGACTACAATGAGCAGTTCTTC
CDR3aa: CASSSGTDYNEQFF

v_gene: TRBV30
d_gene: .
j_gene: TRBJ1-4
CDR3nt: TGTGCCTGGAGTGTGGGTGAGGCTAATGAAAAACTGTTTTTT
CDR3aa: CAWSVGEANEKLFF